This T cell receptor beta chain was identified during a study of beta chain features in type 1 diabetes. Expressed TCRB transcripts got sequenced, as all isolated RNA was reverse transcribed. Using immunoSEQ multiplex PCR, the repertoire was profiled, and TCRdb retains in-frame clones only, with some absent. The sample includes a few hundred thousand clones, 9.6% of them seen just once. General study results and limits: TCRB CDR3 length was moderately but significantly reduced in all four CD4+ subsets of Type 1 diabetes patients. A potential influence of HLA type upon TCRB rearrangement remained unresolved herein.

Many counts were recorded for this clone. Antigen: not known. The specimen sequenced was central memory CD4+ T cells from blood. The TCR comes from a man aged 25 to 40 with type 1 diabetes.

This chain's CDR3 is CAISESTGEKLFF. For the CDR3, the DNA is TGTGCCATCAGTGAGTCGACGGGTGAAAAACTGTTTTTT. The chain is built from TRBV10-3 and TRBJ1-4; no definite D call. V dropped 0 bases and J dropped 7 bases, with 6 bases sitting between them. Germline V gene data show CDR1 as ENHRY and CDR2 as SYGVKD. The CDR3 runs to 13 residues.